The source of this T cell receptor beta chain is a study of cytomegalovirus exposure and HLA in healthy donors. In the PCR, 60 Vbeta and 13 Jbeta primers were used. The data were produced by immunoSEQ multiplex PCR, yet TCRdb's version contains in-frame clones alone and is incomplete. This table has around 150,000 clones, approximately 70% appearing once. Overall study results and limits: The study listed approximately 170 cytomegalovirus-associated TCR beta chains. Most TCR sequences were rare, but some public TCRs occurred in many donors. The authors reported that TCR beta sequences could predict HLA-A and HLA-B alleles. These predictions were accurate for most subjects in the first cohort. Earlier findings revealed that most TCR beta V segments proved productive either about 87% or about 30% of the time.

Turning to this clone: Its target is unknown.

Per germline, CDR1 SEHNR and CDR2 FQNEAQ (reference sequence). Trimming took 5 bases from V and 0 from J, leaving 17 bases between them. The CDR3 is 17 residues long. The chain uses TRBV7-9 and TRBJ2-1; perhaps TRBD2 as D (6 bases). What was sequenced was PBMCs. The TCR originated in a man aged 35 to 55 in good health and CMV-seropositive. This CDR3 is CASSGVRGLSSYNEQFF. CDR3 coding DNA: TGTGCCAGCAGCGGAGTGCGGGGCCTGAGCTCCTACAATGAGCAGTTCTTC.